This entry features one T cell receptor beta chain sequence. The data are from a study of blood T cell repertoires in COVID-19. Repertoires were generated with immunoSEQ multiplex PCR, while TCRdb's copy carries only in-frame clones and drops some. The table includes tens of thousands of clones, around 93% detected once. The source material was peripheral blood. The receptor comes from a human donor with active COVID-19. The donor label of this sample is uncertain.

CDR3 residues: CASSGPGGPTDTQYF. The DNA for the CDR3 is TGCGCCAGCAGTGGTCCGGGGGGGCCGACAGATACGCAGTATTTT. This chain joins TRBV10-2 and TRBJ2-3; 8 bases map to TRBD2. This CDR3 contains 15 residues. Germline V CDR1 and CDR2: WSHSY, SAAADI. V lost 4 bases, J lost 3 bases, and 6 bases stayed unmatched.